This TCR beta chain was recovered during a study of control samples from healthy donors and cancer patients. This clone appeared a single time. Trimming at V came to 2 bases and at J to 2 bases, leaving 17 bases not matched to a gene. This CDR3 contains 20 residues. The germline gives CDR1 LNHDA, CDR2 SQIVND (reference sequence). TCRdb's copy holds only in-frame clones and misses some; the assay was immunoSEQ multiplex PCR. The data show about 120,000 clones, with around 90% seen just once and about 40% held by the top ten. The chain couples TRBV19 to TRBJ2-3; 9 bases are shared with TRBD2. The sequence was collected from a man between 50 and 59 years old in good health. Sequencing was carried out using blood. The CDR3 sequence: CASSIPGARPSGTPTDTQYF. CDR3 nucleotides: TGTGCCAGTAGTATACCGGGGGCCAGGCCTAGCGGGACACCCACAGATACGCAGTATTTT.